A single sample gave rise to the 10 T cell receptor beta chains below, sequenced in a study of blood T cell repertoires in COVID-19. The repertoire was sequenced with immunoSEQ multiplex PCR; TCRdb's copy has only in-frame clones and lacks some. The table records some 8,000 clones, approximately 84% of them present only once. The sequenced sample was peripheral blood. Receptors were obtained from a human donor with active COVID-19. The donor label of this sample is uncertain.

The CDR3 DNA follows: TGTGCCAGCAGCCAAGCCGGGACATCGACCTACGAGCAGTACTTC. It translates to CASSQAGTSTYEQYF. V gene TRBV4-2 combines with J gene TRBJ2-7; D is perhaps TRBD1 (6 bases). This CDR3 spans 15 amino acids. Trimming pared 1 base from V and 2 bases from J, leaving 12 bases between. CDR1 and CDR2 (germline): LGHNA, YNFKEQ.

The rearrangement links TRBV6-5 to TRBJ2-2, with D unresolved. Trimming took off 9 bases at V and 7 bases at J, with 15 bases between the two ends. This CDR3 has 13 amino acids. The germline gives CDR1 MNHEY, CDR2 SVGAGI. The CDR3 DNA reads TGTGCCAGTAAGTTAGGTAGCAGCGGGGAGCTGTTTTTT. This gives the protein CASKLGSSGELFF.

The rearrangement links TRBV29-1 to TRBJ1-5, with TRBD1 as a possible D gene (6 bases). The CDR3 length is 13 residues. Trimming took off 4 bases at V and 4 bases at J, with 11 bases between the two ends. Germline V gene sequence: CDR1 SQVTM, CDR2 ANQGSEA. The DNA of the CDR3 is TGCAGCGTTGTTTCGGACAGTAATCAGCCCCAGCATTTT. Protein: CSVVSDSNQPQHF.

The chain combines TRBV9 with TRBJ2-7; D may be TRBD1 (6 bases). The CDR3 runs to 12 residues. Trimming took off 4 bases at V and 6 bases at J, with 11 bases between the two ends. Per the germline V gene, CDR1 is SGDLS and CDR2 is YYNGEE. CDR3 residues: CASSTGLGEQYF. The CDR3 nucleotides are TGTGCCAGCAGCACAGGGCTTGGCGAGCAGTACTTC.

The V gene is TRBV24-1, the J gene TRBJ2-3; possible D gene TRBD1, 6 bases. The CDR3 length is 14 residues. V shed 3 bases and J shed 5 bases, with 11 bases lying between them. CDR1 and CDR2 (germline): KGHDR, SFDVKD. The CDR3 nucleotides read TGTGCCACCAGTGATCCCCTCAGGGGAGATACGCAGTATTTT. Encoded protein: CATSDPLRGDTQYF.

V usage is TRBV5-1 and J usage is TRBJ2-5; 8 nucleotides line up with TRBD1. The V and J ends lost 4 bases and 2 bases, in that order; junction bases with no gene match: 4. The CDR3 spans 14 residues. CDR1 SGHRS and CDR2 YFSETQ come from the germline V gene. The CDR3 bases are TGCGCCAGCAGCCCCCGGACAGGGCAAGAGACCCAGTACTTC. Translation: CASSPRTGQETQYF.

The rearrangement joins TRBV11-2 to TRBJ2-7; 10 nucleotides agree with TRBD2. Germline CDR1 and CDR2: SGHAT and FQNNGV. The CDR3 covers 16 residues. V gave up 1 base and J gave up 0 bases; unmatched junction bases: 3. Here the CDR3 reads CASSLVRTSGSYEQYF. DNA for the CDR3: TGTGCCAGCAGCTTAGTCCGGACTAGCGGCTCCTACGAGCAGTACTTC.

The chain uses TRBV28 and TRBJ1-5; D remains unclear. The germline gives CDR1 MDHEN, CDR2 SYDVKM. The CDR3 is made up of 15 amino acids. Trimming removed 7 bases from V and 1 base from J, with 14 bases in between. Here the CDR3 DNA reads TGTGCCAGCACCCTAACGGAGGAGAGCAATCAGCCCCAGCATTTT. This gives the protein CASTLTEESNQPQHF.

The CDR3 DNA is TGTGCCAGCAGCCGCACGGGGGGCGCGGGTGAAAAACTGTTTTTT. It codes for CASSRTGGAGEKLFF. The chain has TRBV7-3 and TRBJ1-4, with D possibly TRBD1 on 6 matching bases. Trimming cost V 5 bases and J 7 bases, with 17 bases left between them. This CDR3 is 15 amino acids long. Germline CDR1 SGHTA, CDR2 FQGTGA.

This clone was observed a single time. CDR3 bases: TGTGCCAGCAGCAAGACAAGGGCGGGCTCACCCCTCCACTTT. Protein product: CASSKTRAGSPLHF. The chain joins TRBV5-8 to TRBJ1-6; D gene uncertain. The CDR3 loop spans 14 amino acids. The V end was cut by 4 bases, the J end by 10 bases, with 15 bases between. Germline V gene sequence: CDR1 SGHTS, CDR2 YDEGEE. Supplemented by reference TRBV5-8 and TRBJ1-6, the full variable domain reads EAGVTQSPTHLIKTRGQQATLRCSPISGHTSVYWYQQALGLGLQFLLWYDEGEERNRGNFPPRFSGRQFPNYSSELNVNALELEDSALYLCASSKTRAGSPLHFGNGTRLTVT.